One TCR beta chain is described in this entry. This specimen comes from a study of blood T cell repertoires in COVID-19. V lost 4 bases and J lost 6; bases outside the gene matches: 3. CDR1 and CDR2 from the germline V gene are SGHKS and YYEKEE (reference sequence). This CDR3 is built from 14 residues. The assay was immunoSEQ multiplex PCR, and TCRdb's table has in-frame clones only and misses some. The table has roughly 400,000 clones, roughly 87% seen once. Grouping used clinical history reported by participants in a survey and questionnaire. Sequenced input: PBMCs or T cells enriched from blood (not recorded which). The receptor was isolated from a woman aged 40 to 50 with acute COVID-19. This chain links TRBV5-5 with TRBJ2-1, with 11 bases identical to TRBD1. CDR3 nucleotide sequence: TGTGCCAGCAGCGGACAGGGGGCAACCAATGAGCAGTTCTTC. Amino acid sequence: CASSGQGATNEQFF.